One sample yielded the 31 T cell receptor beta chains listed below, sequenced in a study of T-cell memory formation after mild COVID-19 (dated by TCRdb to the early 2020s). Receptor libraries were prepared by 5' RACE. Sequencing instrument: Illumina NovaSeq 6000. TCRdb cleaned the public reads at Q25 with fastp, built clones with MiXCR and kept in-frame beta chains. Merged by CDR3 protein, the rows form single entries marked with the most common genes and DNA. The sample has just under 150,000 distinct CDR3 sequences on record, 5.5% to 7% of them singletons. Roughly 2.1% of the sample belongs to the ten largest clones. Sequencing was done on a sample of PBMCs or a T cell subset sorted from them (not recorded which). These receptors were collected from an adult woman who had mild COVID-19 (a few samples of this study predate the infection). The sample titles of this study are shuffled in the database, so cell type and time point are left out; the donor was told from shared clones.

This chain connects TRBV7-2 to TRBJ2-2; D is unresolved. V lost 4 bases to trimming and J lost 4 bases, with 16 bases between them. The CDR3 consists of 16 residues. The germline gives CDR1 SGHTA, CDR2 FQGNSA. The CDR3 DNA follows: TGTGCCAGCAGCTCTCCTTACGCTGTGGGCACCGGGGAGCTGTTTTTT. Its translation is CASSSPYAVGTGELFF.

In the case of this clonotype: This may be a read error, as it is one base from a much larger clone. The chain carries TRBV5-1 and TRBJ2-3; D ambiguous. The CDR3 spans 16 residues. Looked up from germline, CDR1 is SGHRS and CDR2 is YFSETQ. Trimming removed 4 bases from V and 3 bases from J, with 18 bases in between. CDR3 coding DNA: TGCGCCAGCAGCCTTGGCCTTGTGGGAAAAACAGATACGCAGTATTTT. This gives the protein CASSLGLVGKTDTQYF. The variable domain in full, with the rest retrieved from reference TRBV5-1 and TRBJ2-3, is KAGVTQTPRYLIKTRGQQVTLSCSPISGHRSVSWYQQTPGQGLQFLFEYFSETQRNKGNFPGRFSGRQFSNSRSEMNVSTLELGDSALYLCASSLGLVGKTDTQYFGPGTRLTVL.

V and J are TRBV5-1 and TRBJ2-7; the D is unclear. Germline values: CDR1 SGHRS, CDR2 YFSETQ. This CDR3 has 15 residues. The germline V and J ends were trimmed by 4 bases and 0 bases, with 14 bases remaining between them. CDR3 in amino acids: CASSPDAKASYEQYF. In DNA, the CDR3 is TGCGCCAGCAGCCCCGATGCCAAGGCCTCCTACGAGCAGTACTTC.

This clonotype showed up many times. The chain employs TRBV7-9 and TRBJ2-3; maybe TRBD2 (5 bases). Trimming pared 5 bases from V and 5 bases from J, leaving 17 bases between. Germline-derived CDR1 and CDR2 are SEHNR and FQNEAQ (reference sequence). This CDR3 region has 15 residues. CDR3 amino acids: CASSPGSLGRDTQYF. CDR3 nucleotide sequence: TGTGCCAGCAGCCCTGGATCCTTGGGGAGAGATACGCAGTATTTT.

This clonotype has at least ten counts. The chain links TRBV7-2 to TRBJ1-2; TRBD1 might be the D (5 bases). The CDR3 is 15 amino acids. The ends were cut back, 4 bases at V and 4 bases at J, with 16 bases in the middle. Germline CDR1 is SGHTA and CDR2 is FQGNSA. The CDR3 protein is CASSSPQDSFYGYTF. CDR3 bases: TGTGCCAGCAGCTCTCCCCAAGACAGTTTCTATGGCTACACCTTC. Full variable domain (rest looked up from reference TRBV7-2 and TRBJ1-2): GAGVSQSPSNKVTEKGKDVELRCDPISGHTALYWYRQSLGQGLEFLIYFQGNSAPDKSGLPSDRFSAERTGGSVSTLTIQRTQQEDSAVYLCASSSPQDSFYGYTFGSGTRLTVV.

Only a few counts were recorded for this clonotype. The chain is built from TRBV5-1 and TRBJ1-1; no firm D call. CDR3 length: 13 residues. Germline V lookup: CDR1 SGHRS, CDR2 YFSETQ. Trimming cost V 1 base and J 6 bases, with 10 bases left between them. CDR3 protein: CASSLLGGAEAFF. The CDR3 region has the DNA TGCGCCAGCAGCTTGTTGGGCGGGGCTGAAGCTTTCTTT.

This clonotype was seen ten or more times. The V and J genes are TRBV7-2 and TRBJ1-4; TRBD1 matches 7 bases. This CDR3 spans 14 amino acids. Germline lookup yields CDR1 SGHTA and CDR2 FQGNSA. V trimming: 5 bases; J trimming: 5 bases; junction bases outside the gene matches: 5. DNA for the CDR3: TGTGCCAGCAGCACTCCGGACAGGAATGAAAAACTGTTTTTT. This translates into CASSTPDRNEKLFF. The variable domain in full, completed from reference TRBV7-2 and TRBJ1-4, reads GAGVSQSPSNKVTEKGKDVELRCDPISGHTALYWYRQSLGQGLEFLIYFQGNSAPDKSGLPSDRFSAERTGGSVSTLTIQRTQQEDSAVYLCASSTPDRNEKLFFGSGTQLSVL.

This clonotype came up many times. The V and J genes are TRBV5-1 and TRBJ1-6; a possible D gene is TRBD1 (5 bases). Germline V gives CDR1 SGHRS, CDR2 YFSETQ. CDR3 length equals 14 residues. V was cut by 0 bases and J by 7 bases, with 8 bases left in between. CDR3 protein: CASSLGGGNSPLHF. DNA of the CDR3: TGCGCCAGCAGCTTGGGGGGGGGAAATTCACCCCTCCACTTT.

This clonotype has a count of ten or more. The chain joins TRBV5-1 to TRBJ2-5; 9 positions match TRBD2. In germline, CDR1 is SGHRS, CDR2 YFSETQ. The trim removed 4 bases at V and 3 bases at J, leaving 4 bases unmatched. The CDR3 length is 14 residues. CDR3 DNA: TGCGCCAGCAGCCCCGTAGCGGGGGAAGAGACCCAGTACTTC. Its translation is CASSPVAGEETQYF.

This clonotype was counted only a few times. The CDR3 region is CATSESGTGGGETQYF. In DNA form, the CDR3 reads TGTGCCACCAGTGAGTCCGGGACAGGGGGAGGAGAGACCCAGTACTTC. The J gene is TRBJ2-5, the V gene TRBV24-1; TRBD1 agrees at 11 bases. Germline CDR1 reads KGHDR; CDR2 reads SFDVKD. The trim removed 4 bases at V and 4 bases at J, leaving 7 bases unmatched. The CDR3 has 16 amino acids.

In this sample, this clonotype turned up many times. The chain employs TRBV10-3 and TRBJ2-1; D gene uncertain. The germline V gene encodes CDR1 ENHRY and CDR2 SYGVKD. CDR3 size: 16 residues. V was shortened by 0 bases and J by 7 bases, with 16 bases between the two germline ends. The CDR3 spells CAISESPVEPRNEQFF. The CDR3 DNA is TGTGCCATCAGTGAGTCGCCGGTGGAGCCCAGGAATGAGCAGTTCTTC.

This clonotype was recorded at least ten times. The chain is built from TRBV7-3 and TRBJ2-3; D is undetermined. There are 15 residues in the CDR3. The germline V and J ends were trimmed by 5 bases and 4 bases, with 16 bases remaining between them. The V gene's germline CDR1 is SGHTA and CDR2 FQGTGA. CDR3 coding DNA: TGTGCCAGCAGCGACGGCGCCGGATCTCCAGATACGCAGTATTTT. Its protein product is CASSDGAGSPDTQYF.

J is TRBJ2-3 and V is TRBV19, with TRBD1 matching over 7 bases. This CDR3 contains 16 residues. Germline loops: CDR1 LNHDA, CDR2 SQIVND (reference sequence). The J segment lost 2 bases and the V segment lost 10 bases, leaving 15 bases of the junction unmatched. CDR3 protein: CATSIGTGAITDTQYF. The CDR3 DNA reads TGTGCCACCAGTATAGGTACAGGGGCTATCACAGATACGCAGTATTTT.

This rearrangement joins TRBV20-1 to TRBJ1-1, with TRBD1 matching 11 bases. From germline, CDR1 is DFQATT and CDR2 SNEGSKA (reference sequence). This CDR3 comprises 14 residues. The trim removed 4 bases at V and 4 bases at J, leaving 5 bases unmatched. The CDR3 nucleotides are TGCAGTGCTAAAGGACAGGGGGCGCCCACTGAAGCTTTCTTT. Translation: CSAKGQGAPTEAFF.

This clonotype has ten or more counts. The genes are TRBV7-9 and TRBJ2-5; TRBD1 or TRBD2 may be the D gene (5 bases each). CDR1 is SEHNR and CDR2 is FQNEAQ in the germline V gene (reference sequence). V lost 1 base and J lost 1, with 16 bases in between. The CDR3 totals 17 residues. CDR3 coding DNA: TGTGCCAGCAGCTTAGGGGGACCCCCGAAGCCCCAAGAGACCCAGTACTTC. Its protein product is CASSLGGPPKPQETQYF.

This clonotype showed up many times. The rearrangement links TRBV25-1 to TRBJ2-7; perhaps D is TRBD1 or TRBD2 (6 bases each). The V end was cut by 5 bases, the J end by 4 bases, with 18 bases between. Per the germline V gene, CDR1 is MGHDK and CDR2 is SYGVNS. This CDR3 comprises 15 residues. CDR3 coding DNA: TGTGCCAGCAGTTTAGGGGGGTCTCGGTCGTACGAGCAGTACTTC. Its protein is CASSLGGSRSYEQYF.

This clonotype was observed at least ten times. The chain recombines TRBV3-1 with TRBJ2-3; perhaps D is TRBD1 or TRBD2 (6 bases each). The CDR3 has 16 residues. Germline CDR1 LGHDT, CDR2 YNNKEL (reference sequence). V dropped 1 base and J dropped 0 bases, with 11 bases sitting between them. DNA for the CDR3: TGTGCCAGCAGCCAAGGGAGGGGGGCCAGCACAGATACGCAGTATTTT. Protein product: CASSQGRGASTDTQYF.

The chain couples TRBV5-1 to TRBJ2-3; possible D gene TRBD1, 5 bases. Germline V gene sequence: CDR1 SGHRS, CDR2 YFSETQ. The CDR3 has 13 residues. Between the trimmed V and J ends, which lost 5 bases and 3 bases, there was a span of 10 bases. The DNA of the CDR3 is TGCGCCAGCAGACTGACAGTAACAGATACGCAGTATTTT. Protein product: CASRLTVTDTQYF.

This clonotype was counted ten times or more. This chain links TRBV7-9 with TRBJ1-1, with D perhaps matching TRBD1 (5 bases). CDR1 is SEHNR and CDR2 is FQNEAQ in the germline V gene (reference sequence). This CDR3 contains 16 residues. Trimming stripped 5 bases from V and 1 base from J, with 17 bases between. Here the CDR3 reads CASSPEGHIQNTEAFF. The CDR3 region has the DNA TGTGCCAGCAGCCCCGAAGGACACATTCAGAACACTGAAGCTTTCTTT.

This clonotype occurred many times. The chain couples TRBV12-3 or TRBV12-4 to TRBJ1-1, with unresolved D. V lost 3 bases and J lost 7, with 9 bases in between. The CDR3 runs to 12 residues. The DNA for the CDR3 is TGTGCCAGCAGTTTGATGGAGGGTGAAGCTTTCTTT. Translation gives CASSLMEGEAFF.

At least ten counts were recorded for this clonotype. The chain has TRBV7-2 and TRBJ2-1; D call uncertain. The CDR3 has 15 residues. Deletions cut 3 bases from V and 1 base from J, with 10 bases between. Germline values: CDR1 SGHTA, CDR2 FQGNSA. Here the CDR3 reads CASSFPPPSYNEQFF. The CDR3 DNA sequence: TGTGCCAGCAGCTTCCCCCCTCCTTCCTACAATGAGCAGTTCTTC.

The rearrangement links TRBV24-1 to TRBJ2-3; 11 bases agree with TRBD2. This CDR3 is built from 18 residues. CDR1 is KGHDR, CDR2 SFDVKD, per germline. V was clipped by 5 bases and J by 2 bases; unmatched bases: 11. The CDR3, as DNA: TGTGCCACCAGTGCCCCAAAGGGACTAGCGGCTACCACAGATACGCAGTATTTT. This sequence encodes CATSAPKGLAATTDTQYF.

Of note for this clonotype: A single base separates this from a much larger clone, so it may be a read error. The chain couples TRBV7-9 to TRBJ2-1; tentatively, D is TRBD2 (5 bases). The CDR3 is made up of 14 amino acids. The ends were cut back, 2 bases at V and 2 bases at J, with 7 bases in the middle. Germline V CDR1 and CDR2: SEHNR, FQNEAQ (reference sequence). The CDR3 DNA follows: TGTGCCAGCAGCTTAATGGGAGCCTACAATGAGCAGTTCTTC. Encoded protein: CASSLMGAYNEQFF.

This clonotype appeared many times. The genes are TRBV5-1 and TRBJ1-2; D gene uncertain. V shed 6 bases and J shed 2 bases, with 11 bases lying between them. CDR3 length: 13 residues. Per the germline V gene, CDR1 is SGHRS and CDR2 is YFSETQ. As DNA, the CDR3 is TGCGCCAGCAAGAAAGGAACCAACTATGGCTACACCTTC. Its translation is CASKKGTNYGYTF.

The V gene is TRBV30, the J gene TRBJ1-1, with TRBD1 as a possible D gene (6 bases). The CDR3 length is 15 residues. V lost 0 bases to trimming and J lost 1 base, with 12 bases between them. CDR1 GTSNPN and CDR2 SVGIG come from the germline V gene (reference sequence). DNA for the CDR3: TGTGCCTGGAGTGTGTTGGGACAAAAGAACACTGAAGCTTTCTTT. Its protein is CAWSVLGQKNTEAFF.

This rearrangement joins TRBV7-9 to TRBJ1-2; TRBD1 matches 9 bases. The CDR3 is 13 residues long. After removal of 1 base from V and 12 bases from J, the junction contained 6 bases not matched to a gene. The germline V gene has CDR1 SEHNR and CDR2 FQNEAQ (reference sequence). CDR3 protein: CASSLVGGQGHTF. The CDR3 nucleotides read TGTGCCAGCAGCTTAGTCGGGGGACAGGGCCACACCTTC.

This clonotype occurred many times. This chain links TRBV12-3 or TRBV12-4 with TRBJ2-2; D may be TRBD1 or TRBD2 (5 bases each). This CDR3 has 15 residues. V lost 3 bases and J lost 3, with 11 bases in between. The CDR3 sequence is CASSFLLGDTGELFF. The CDR3 nucleotides read TGTGCCAGCAGTTTTTTACTAGGGGACACCGGGGAGCTGTTTTTT.

This clonotype showed up just a few times. The chain has TRBV7-2 and TRBJ1-5; no clear D. Germline-derived CDR1 and CDR2 are SGHTA and FQGNSA. The V end lost 2 bases, the J end lost 9 bases, and 11 bases lay between the germline ends. The CDR3 sequence is 13 residues long. CDR3 DNA: TGTGCCAGCAGCTTATGGGAAGAACGGCCCCAGCATTTT. Amino acids: CASSLWEERPQHF.

The chain links TRBV5-1 to TRBJ2-1; 13 positions agree with TRBD2. The CDR3 consists of 14 residues. The germline V gene has CDR1 SGHRS and CDR2 YFSETQ. V lost 4 bases and J lost 9; bases outside the gene matches: 4. The CDR3: CASSVRTSGGEQFF. CDR3 bases: TGCGCCAGCAGCGTCCGGACTAGCGGGGGTGAGCAGTTCTTC. The variable domain in full, with the rest retrieved from reference TRBV5-1 and TRBJ2-1, is KAGVTQTPRYLIKTRGQQVTLSCSPISGHRSVSWYQQTPGQGLQFLFEYFSETQRNKGNFPGRFSGRQFSNSRSEMNVSTLELGDSALYLCASSVRTSGGEQFFGPGTRLTVL.

The table lists this clonotype with a few counts. The chain recombines TRBV7-2 with TRBJ2-1; D is unclear. This CDR3 is 15 amino acids long. Per germline, CDR1 SGHTA and CDR2 FQGNSA. V was trimmed by 2 bases and J by 6 bases, leaving 14 bases between them. The CDR3 here is CASSLNPGPPNEQFF. The CDR3 DNA follows: TGTGCCAGCAGCTTAAACCCCGGCCCCCCCAATGAGCAGTTCTTC.

The chain is built from TRBV4-1 and TRBJ1-1; tentatively, D is TRBD1 (5 bases). Looked up from germline, CDR1 is MGHRA and CDR2 is YSYEKL. The CDR3 spans 14 residues. The V end lost 3 bases, the J end lost 4 bases, and 12 bases lay between the germline ends. This CDR3 reads CASSHPTRGTEAFF. The CDR3, as DNA: TGCGCCAGCAGCCATCCTACTAGGGGCACTGAAGCTTTCTTT.